This entry concerns a single T cell receptor (beta chain). The antigen is not known. The data stem from a study of OX40 agonist ivuxolimab in advanced cancers. Study overall: At 0.01 to 10 mg/kg, ivuxolimab was administered intravenously to patients every 2 weeks. Study outcomes and limitations: More expanded clones were found, on average, in CD8+ than in CD4+ T cells.

CDR1 and CDR2 (germline): LNHNV, YYDKDF (reference sequence). This CDR3 has 17 amino acids. Trimming took 3 bases from V and 0 from J; bases not matched to a gene: 5. Patients with a history of autoimmune disease or on systemic immunosuppression were excluded. Here immunoSEQ multiplex PCR was the method, and the copy in TCRdb shows in-frame clones only, minus some. Of tens of thousands of clones listed, approximately 89% were seen once; the top ten hold more than 1%. This sequence was found in an adult with an advanced solid tumor such as melanoma, head and neck, liver or kidney cancer. The chain recombines TRBV15 with TRBJ2-6; TRBD1 aligns across 7 bases. This material consisted of CD4+ or CD8+ T cells sorted from blood, taken in a trial of the OX40 agonist ivuxolimab. CDR3 nucleotides: TGTGCCACCAGCAGGGCGAGGGGGCTCTCTGGGGCCAACGTCCTGACTTTC. Its translation is CATSRARGLSGANVLTF.